This entry lists 22 T cell receptor beta chains sequenced from one sample in a study of CD8+ T cells in alopecia areata. Sorting used CD4, CD8alpha, NKG2D, NKG2ACE and other markers on pooled cutaneous lymph node cells. Sequencing templates came from extracted RNA that was reverse transcribed into cDNA. Libraries were prepared by immunoSEQ multiplex PCR; TCRdb keeps only in-frame clonotypes and omits some of them. The profile covers 290,000 or so clones, none occurring a single time. Material for sequencing was CD4+ T cells sorted from a lymph node. These receptors all stem from a C3H/HeJ mouse with alopecia areata. The strain's MHC haplotype is H2-k.

In the case of this clone: Gene names refer to mouse genes. Read data end 4 residues before the CDR3 end; the end is taken from the germline J gene. Other DNA sequences within the sample encode an identical CDR3. This sequence joins TRBV19 and TRBJ2-3, with a possible D match to TRBD1 (5 bases). Germline V CDR1 and CDR2: FNHDT, SITEND (reference sequence). The CDR3 contains 15 residues. With 2 bases removed from V and 0 bases from J, the gap between germline ends came to 10 bases. The sequenced part of the CDR3 DNA is TGTGCCAGCAGTATGAGGGGAGCTAGTGCAGAA. The encoded protein is CASSMRGASAE. The complete CDR3 protein is CASSMRGASAETLYF.

This clone was seen only a few times. A much larger clone is a single base away; this may be a read error. The gene names here belong to mouse. The read comes to an end 4 residues before the CDR3 does, leaving the germline J gene to fill in the end. The genes are TRBV13-2 and TRBJ1-2; D may be TRBD1 (6 bases). V was pared by 1 base and J by 0 bases, with 7 bases between. Germline loops: CDR1 NNHNN, CDR2 SYGAGS (reference sequence). The CDR3 spans 14 residues. CDR3 sequence: CASGDRTANSDYTF. The part of the CDR3 DNA that was read is TGTGCCAGCGGTGATAGGACAGCAAACTCC.

This clone has just a few counts. Gene names denote mouse genes. Sequencing ends 4 residues short of the CDR3 end; the germline J gene provides the rest. Other DNA variants within this sample encode the same CDR3. The rearrangement links TRBV19 to TRBJ2-1; 7 bases are shared with TRBD1. Germline V gene sequence: CDR1 FNHDT, CDR2 SITEND (reference sequence). The CDR3 is 14 residues long. J lost 4 bases, V lost 2 bases, and 3 bases had no gene match. The sequenced part of the CDR3 DNA is TGTGCCAGCAGTATTCGGGACAGATATGCT. Translated: CASSIRDRYA. The whole CDR3 sequence reads CASSIRDRYAEQFF.

Remarks on this clone: Gene names refer to mouse genes. From the germline J gene comes the end of the CDR3, since the read stops 4 residues before it. The rearrangement uses TRBV31 and TRBJ2-2; weak D call: TRBD1 (5 bases). V lost 3 bases, J lost 0 bases, and 8 bases lay in between. The CDR3 is made up of 14 amino acids. Germline V gene lookup returns CDR1 GKSSPN and CDR2 SITVG. The CDR3 protein is CAWRDTANTGQLYF. CDR3 DNA, as far as it was read: TGTGCCTGGAGGGACACTGCAAACACCGGG.

This clone was found a few times. Gene and germline names: mouse. The DNA ends 3 residues before the CDR3 does, and the rest of the CDR3 is filled in from the germline J gene. J is TRBJ1-6 and V is TRBV13-2, with 10 bases identical to TRBD1. TRBJ1-6 is an open reading frame, and its role is uncertain. Germline CDR1 is NNHNN and CDR2 is SYGAGS (reference sequence). Germline trimming cut 5 bases from V and 6 bases from J; bases unmatched to any gene: 8. This CDR3 is built from 16 residues. CDR3 DNA, as far as it was read: TGTGCCAGCGGCAGGGACAGGGGAATGGGTAATTCGCCC. It encodes CASGRDRGMGNSP. The CDR3 reads in full as CASGRDRGMGNSPLYF.

This clone was observed a handful of times. Gene names follow the mouse nomenclature. The DNA ends 4 residues before the CDR3 does, and the rest of the CDR3 is filled in from the germline J gene. The chain employs TRBV5 and TRBJ2-7; D possibly corresponds to TRBD1 (6 bases). The CDR3 loop spans 14 amino acids. CDR1 and CDR2 from the germline V gene are LGHNA and YNLKQL (reference sequence). V shed 3 bases and J shed 3 bases, with 12 bases lying between them. The sequenced part of the CDR3 DNA is TGTGCCAGCAGCCACTCCGGGACACTCTAT. It is translated as CASSHSGTLY. The entire CDR3 is CASSHSGTLYEQYF.

This clone was counted many times. Mouse germline and gene names are used. The read terminates 4 residues before the CDR3 end, so the remaining end is supplied by the germline J gene. Other DNA sequences of this sample code for an identical CDR3. V usage is TRBV13-3 and J usage is TRBJ2-2, with D possibly TRBD1 on 5 matching bases. The germline gives CDR1 NNHDY, CDR2 SYVADS. V was clipped by 1 base and J by 0 bases, with 7 bases between them. The CDR3 consists of 15 residues. The CDR3 spells CASSDQGANTGQLYF. Partial CDR3 DNA: TGTGCCAGCAGTGATCAGGGCGCAAACACCGGG.

Remarks on this clone: Mouse germline and gene names are used. The read terminates 4 residues ahead of where the CDR3 ends, so the germline J gene completes it. The chain combines TRBV13-2 with TRBJ2-3; 9 bases line up with TRBD2. V lost 4 bases, J lost 0 bases, and 3 bases stayed unmatched. Germline values: CDR1 NNHNN, CDR2 SYGAGS (reference sequence). The CDR3 is made up of 15 amino acids. Here the CDR3 reads CASGRLGVSAETLYF. The sequenced CDR3 bases are TGTGCCAGCGGTAGACTGGGGGTTAGTGCAGAA.

Notes on this clone: The genes and germline here are from mouse. The read is 4 residues too short to cover the CDR3 end, so that end is filled in from the germline J gene. The gene calls are TRBV1 and TRBJ2-5; 9 bases map to TRBD1. The CDR3 contains 14 residues. Germline CDR1 reads NSQYPW; CDR2 reads LRSPGD (reference sequence). CDR3 sequence: CTCSEGQGGDTQYF. Partial CDR3 DNA: TGCACCTGCAGTGAGGGACAGGGTGGAGAC.

This clone turned up a few times. Genes and germline are mouse. The CDR3 bases that were read are TGTGCCAGCCGGCAGGCAAACTCC. Residues: CASRQANS. The whole CDR3 protein reads CASRQANSDYTF. The chain combines TRBV13-2 with TRBJ1-2; D is unclear. Coverage ceases 4 residues before the CDR3 finishes, and the germline J gene fills in the end. The CDR3 runs 12 residues. The ends were cut back, 7 bases at V and 0 bases at J, with 7 bases in the middle. Germline CDR1 and CDR2: NNHNN and SYGAGS (reference sequence).

This clone turned up a few times. Gene names refer to mouse genes. The read ends 4 residues early relative to the CDR3; the germline J gene fills the gap. The chain links TRBV13-1 to TRBJ2-7; D is perhaps TRBD1 (6 bases). Trimming took 0 bases from V and 2 from J, leaving 12 bases between them. Germline V gives CDR1 NSHNY, CDR2 SYGAGN. The CDR3 has 15 residues. CDR3 residues: CASSDGGGGAYEQYF. The DNA read from the CDR3 is TGTGCCAGCAGTGATGGAGGGGGTGGCGCCTAT.

This clone has just a few counts. All gene names here are mouse names. The DNA ends 4 residues before the CDR3 does, and the rest of the CDR3 is filled in from the germline J gene. Other DNA variants within this sample encode the same CDR3. V gene TRBV13-2 combines with J gene TRBJ2-7, with TRBD2 matching 13 bases. The length of the CDR3 is 14 residues. The V gene's germline CDR1 is NNHNN and CDR2 SYGAGS (reference sequence). The CDR3 bases that were read are TGTGCCAGCGGTGGGGACTGGGGGGGATAT. Translating gives CASGGDWGGY. The full CDR3 sequence reads CASGGDWGGYEQYF.

At least ten counts were recorded for this clone. Mouse names are used for the genes. Sequencing ends 4 residues short of the CDR3 end; the germline J gene provides the rest. The sample contains more than one DNA sequence encoding this CDR3. The rearrangement joins TRBV19 to TRBJ2-2; D unresolved. The CDR3 has 13 amino acids. Looked up from germline, CDR1 is FNHDT and CDR2 is SITEND (reference sequence). V was cut by 4 bases and J by 1 base, with 5 bases left in between. Partial CDR3 DNA: TGTGCCAGCAGTCCCAGAAACACCGGG. This translates into CASSPRNTG. The CDR3 as a whole reads CASSPRNTGQLYF.

This clone occurred a few times. The genes and germline here are from mouse. The CDR3 extends 4 residues past the end of the read, so its final part is completed from the germline J gene. The chain has TRBV5 and TRBJ2-2; TRBD1 matches 7 bases. J was trimmed by 0 bases and V by 4 bases; bases with no gene match: 5. Germline CDR1 and CDR2: LGHNA and YNLKQL (reference sequence). This CDR3 has 16 residues. Partial CDR3 DNA: TGTGCCAGCAGCCTCCGACAGGGCGCAAACACCGGG. Translated: CASSLRQGANTG. The entire CDR3 sequence reads CASSLRQGANTGQLYF.

Points on this clone: Gene names are the mouse ones. The read falls 4 residues short of the CDR3 end, and the missing part is taken from the germline J gene. V and J are TRBV1 and TRBJ2-5; no definite D call. Germline CDR1 is NSQYPW and CDR2 is LRSPGD (reference sequence). The CDR3 sequence is 14 residues long. V was shortened by 0 bases and J by 3 bases, with 7 bases between the two germline ends. The sequenced part of the CDR3 DNA is TGCACCTGCAGTGCAGATTTTGGGCAAGAC. It yields the protein CTCSADFGQD. The whole CDR3 protein is CTCSADFGQDTQYF.

This clone has ten or more counts. Gene names refer to mouse genes. The read terminates 4 residues ahead of where the CDR3 ends, so the germline J gene completes it. The chain recombines TRBV1 with TRBJ1-2; D is possibly TRBD1 (5 bases). CDR3 length: 14 amino acids. The V gene's germline CDR1 is NSQYPW and CDR2 LRSPGD (reference sequence). Trimming cost V 0 bases and J 2 bases, with 7 bases left between them. CDR3 in amino acids: CTCSADPGNSDYTF. Incomplete CDR3 DNA: TGCACCTGCAGTGCAGATCCAGGGAACTCC.

This clone came up a few times. Gene labels here are mouse ones. The CDR3 end falls 4 residues outside the read, so it is completed with the germline J gene. The rearrangement joins TRBV13-2 to TRBJ1-2, with TRBD1 matching over 9 bases. The CDR3 covers 14 residues. After removal of 3 bases from V and 4 bases from J, the junction contained 4 bases not matched to a gene. Looked up from germline, CDR1 is NNHNN and CDR2 is SYGAGS (reference sequence). The part of the CDR3 DNA that was read is TGTGCCAGCGGTGCCGACAGGGGGGGCTCC. Encoded protein: CASGADRGGS. The CDR3 as a whole reads CASGADRGGSDYTF.

A remark on this clone: The listed genes are named as in mouse. The CDR3 is cut off 4 residues early in the read; its end comes from the germline J gene. This chain joins TRBV19 and TRBJ1-1, with unresolved D. The germline CDR1 and CDR2 sequences are FNHDT and SITEND (reference sequence). The CDR3 length is 11 residues. Partial CDR3 DNA: TGTGCCAGCAGTATTACAGTA. Translated: CASSITV. The entire CDR3 sequence reads CASSITVEVFF.

Concerning this clone: The listed genes are named as in mouse. The CDR3 end falls 4 residues outside the read, so it is completed with the germline J gene. This sample also contains other DNA sequences that code for the same CDR3. The genes are TRBV1 and TRBJ2-3; tentatively, D is TRBD1 (6 bases). This CDR3 region has 15 residues. The ends were cut back, 1 base at V and 0 bases at J, with 8 bases in the middle. Germline CDR1 reads NSQYPW; CDR2 reads LRSPGD (reference sequence). This CDR3 reads CTCSAAGQSAETLYF. CDR3 DNA, as far as it was read: TGCACCTGCAGTGCAGCTGGACAGAGTGCAGAA.

The sample holds a few counts of this clone. Gene names denote mouse genes. With the read ending 4 residues before the CDR3 end, the germline J gene is used to fill in that end. V and J are TRBV13-3 and TRBJ1-1, with a weak D call TRBD1 (6 bases). CDR3 length: 13 amino acids. Germline-derived CDR1 and CDR2 are NNHDY and SYVADS. This CDR3 reads CASSEPGQTEVFF. Partial CDR3 DNA: TGTGCCAGCAGTGAGCCGGGACAAACA.

At least ten counts were recorded for this clone. Mouse gene names apply. The sequenced fragment ends 4 residues before the CDR3 boundary, so the rest is inferred from the germline J gene. The rearrangement links TRBV13-3 to TRBJ2-2, with 9 positions matching TRBD1. V shed 4 bases and J 2 bases; nucleotides not matched to a gene: 3. Per germline, CDR1 NNHDY and CDR2 SYVADS. This CDR3 has 15 residues. CDR3 amino acids: CASSPGTGNTGQLYF. The sequenced part of the CDR3 DNA is TGTGCCAGCAGTCCCGGGACAGGGAACACCGGG. Combining the CDR3 with reference TRBV13-3 and TRBJ2-2 gives the whole variable domain EAAVTQSPRSKVAVTGGKVTLSCHQTNNHDYMYWYRQDTGHGLRLIHYSYVADSTEKGDIPDGYKASRPSQENFSLILELASLSQTAVYFCASSPGTGNTGQLYFGEGSKLTVL.

This clone has more than one count but fewer than ten. The gene symbols are mouse symbols. The read comes to an end 4 residues before the CDR3 does, leaving the germline J gene to fill in the end. The chain couples TRBV1 to TRBJ2-4, with a possible D match to TRBD2 (7 bases). This CDR3 comprises 14 residues. With 5 bases removed from V and 0 bases from J, the gap between germline ends came to 9 bases. CDR1 is NSQYPW and CDR2 is LRSPGD in the germline V gene (reference sequence). The CDR3 here is CTCSLGASQNTLYF. The DNA read from the CDR3 is TGCACCTGCAGTCTGGGGGCTAGTCAAAAC.